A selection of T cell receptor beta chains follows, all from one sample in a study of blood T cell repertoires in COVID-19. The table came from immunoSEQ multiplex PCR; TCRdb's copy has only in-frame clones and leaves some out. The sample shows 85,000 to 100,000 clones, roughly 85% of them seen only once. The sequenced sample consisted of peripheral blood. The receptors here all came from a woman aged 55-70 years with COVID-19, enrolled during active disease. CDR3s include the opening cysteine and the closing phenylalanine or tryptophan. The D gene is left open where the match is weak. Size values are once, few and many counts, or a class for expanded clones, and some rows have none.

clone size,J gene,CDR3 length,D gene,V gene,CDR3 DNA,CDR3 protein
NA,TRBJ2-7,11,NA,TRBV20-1,TGCAGTGCTTCAGGGGTCGACGAGCAGTACTTC,CSASGVDEQYF
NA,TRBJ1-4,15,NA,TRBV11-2,TGTGCCAGCAGCTTAGGTACAGGAGGGAGTGAAAAACTGTTTTTT,CASSLGTGGSEKLFF
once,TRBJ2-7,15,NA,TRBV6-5,TGTGCCAGCGATGGTTTTGTGGCGGGGGACAACGAGCAGTACTTC,CASDGFVAGDNEQYF
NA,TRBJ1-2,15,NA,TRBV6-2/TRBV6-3,TGTGCCAGCAGTTACGGGGACACTTGGAACTATGGCTACACCTTC,CASSYGDTWNYGYTF
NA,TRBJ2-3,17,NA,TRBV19,TGTGCCAGTAGTATCCGCCGGGGGCGGGGGCTCACAGATACGCAGTATTTT,CASSIRRGRGLTDTQYF
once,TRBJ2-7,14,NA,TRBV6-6,TGTGCCAGCAGTTCCTTAGTCACCTCCTACGAGCAGTACTTC,CASSSLVTSYEQYF
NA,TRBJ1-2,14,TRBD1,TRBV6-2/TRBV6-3,TGTGCCAGCAGTTACGACGGGACAGTCTATGGCTACACCTTC,CASSYDGTVYGYTF
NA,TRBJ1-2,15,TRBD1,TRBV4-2,TGTGCCAGCAGCCCCGGGACAGGGGGCGACTATGGCTACACCTTC,CASSPGTGGDYGYTF
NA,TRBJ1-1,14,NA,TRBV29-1,TGCAGCGCAGCTCGGACAAACATGAACACTGAAGCTTTCTTT,CSAARTNMNTEAFF
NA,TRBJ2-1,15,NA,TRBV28,TGTGCCAGCTCCCAAGGGGGGGCCGCCGACAATGAGCAGTTCTTC,CASSQGGAADNEQFF
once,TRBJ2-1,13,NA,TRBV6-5,TGTGCCTGCGGACTATACTCCTACAATGAGCAGTTCTTC,CACGLYSYNEQFF
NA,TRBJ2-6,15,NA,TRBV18,TGTGCCAGCTCACCACCGAGCTCTGGGGCCAACGTCCTGACTTTC,CASSPPSSGANVLTF
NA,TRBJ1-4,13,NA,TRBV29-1,TGCAGCGTCTCGACAGGTCGAAATGAAAAACTGTTTTTT,CSVSTGRNEKLFF
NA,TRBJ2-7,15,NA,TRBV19,TGTGCCACCTCCTGGGTGGTGGCAGGGGTACACGAGCAGTACTTC,CATSWVVAGVHEQYF
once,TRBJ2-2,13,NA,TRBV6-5,TGTGCCAGCAGGGCCTCGGGCACCGGGGAGCTGTTTTTT,CASRASGTGELFF
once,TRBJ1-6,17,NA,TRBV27,TGTGCCAGCAGTAGAAAACAGGGCAGCTCCTATAATTCACCCCTCCACTTT,CASSRKQGSSYNSPLHF
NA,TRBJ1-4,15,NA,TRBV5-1,TGCGCCAGCAGCTTGCGGGGGAGGGAGGATGAAAAACTGTTTTTT,CASSLRGREDEKLFF
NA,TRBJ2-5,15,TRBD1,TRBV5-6,TGTGCCAGCAGCCGATACAGGGGGTTCGAGGAGACCCAGTACTTC,CASSRYRGFEETQYF
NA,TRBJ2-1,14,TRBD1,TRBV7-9,TGTGCCAGCAGCCCCGGGACAGGCTACAATGAGCAGTTCTTC,CASSPGTGYNEQFF
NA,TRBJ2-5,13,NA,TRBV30,TGTGCCGGTGGGGGCAGGTCCCAAGAGACCCAGTACTTC,CAGGGRSQETQYF
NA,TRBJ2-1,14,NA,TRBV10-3,TGTGCCATCAGGGGCTCCGCCTCCTACAATGAGCAGTTCTTC,CAIRGSASYNEQFF
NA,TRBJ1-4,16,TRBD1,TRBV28,TGTGCCAGCAGTTCAACAGGGGTTGTGGCTAATGAAAAACTGTTTTTT,CASSSTGVVANEKLFF
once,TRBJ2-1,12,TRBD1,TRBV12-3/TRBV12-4,TGTGCCAGCAGTTCAGGGGGCGGTGAGCAGTTCTTC,CASSSGGGEQFF
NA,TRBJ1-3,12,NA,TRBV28,TGTGCCAGCAGCCCCTACGGAAACACCATATATTTT,CASSPYGNTIYF
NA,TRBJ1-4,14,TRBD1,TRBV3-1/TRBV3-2,TGTGCCAGCAGCCGGACAGGGGCGCGTGAAAAACTGTTTTTT,CASSRTGAREKLFF
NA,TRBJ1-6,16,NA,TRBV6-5,TGTGCCAGCAGTTACTCAAGCATAGCAGTGAATTCACCCCTCCACTTT,CASSYSSIAVNSPLHF
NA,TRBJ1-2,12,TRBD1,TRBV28,TGTGCCAGCAGTACAGGGGGATATGGCTACACCTTC,CASSTGGYGYTF
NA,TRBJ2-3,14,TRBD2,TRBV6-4,TGTGCCAGCAGTAACAGCGGGGGGACAGATACGCAGTATTTT,CASSNSGGTDTQYF
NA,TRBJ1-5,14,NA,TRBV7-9,TGTGCCAGCAGCCCATTGGGGGGGAATCAGCCCCAGCATTTT,CASSPLGGNQPQHF
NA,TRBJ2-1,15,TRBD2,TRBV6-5,TGTGCCAGCAGCGTTACAGCGGGGGGGTTTAACGAGCAGTTCTTC,CASSVTAGGFNEQFF
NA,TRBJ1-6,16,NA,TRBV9,TGTGCCAGCAGCGTGGGGGGGGCGGGATCGGTTTTACCCCTCCACTTT,CASSVGGAGSVLPLHF
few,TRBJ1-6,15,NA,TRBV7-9,TGTGCCAGCAGCTTAGAACCCGACAAGAATTCACCCCTCCACTTT,CASSLEPDKNSPLHF
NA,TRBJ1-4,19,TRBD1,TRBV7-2,TGTGCCAGCAGCTTAGCTGTACAGGGGCGACCTGCAACTAATGAAAAACTGTTTTTT,CASSLAVQGRPATNEKLFF
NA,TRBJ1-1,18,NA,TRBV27,TGTGCCAGCAGTTTCGTGGGAATAGGGGTAGGAGTGAACACTGAAGCTTTCTTT,CASSFVGIGVGVNTEAFF
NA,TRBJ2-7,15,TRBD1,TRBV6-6,TGTGCCAGCAGTACCACAGGGGGCGGCTCCTACGAGCAGTACTTC,CASSTTGGGSYEQYF
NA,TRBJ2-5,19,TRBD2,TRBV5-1,TGCGCCAGCAGCAAAACACTAGCGGGGGGACCGAAGTACCAAGAGACCCAGTACTTC,CASSKTLAGGPKYQETQYF
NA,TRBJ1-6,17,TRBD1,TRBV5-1,TGCGCCAGCAGCCTTAGCTTAGGGGGCGCGTGGAATTCACCCCTCCACTTT,CASSLSLGGAWNSPLHF
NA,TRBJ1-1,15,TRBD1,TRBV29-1,TGCAGCGTTGAGTACAGGGGGAGTATTTACACTGAAGCTTTCTTT,CSVEYRGSIYTEAFF
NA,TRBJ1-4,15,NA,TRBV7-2,TGTGCCAGCAGCCAGCCCTGGAGCACTAATGAAAAACTGTTTTTT,CASSQPWSTNEKLFF
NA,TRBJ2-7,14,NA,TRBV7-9,TGTGCCAGCAGCCCAAGTCCAGGGGTAGGGGAGCAGTACTTC,CASSPSPGVGEQYF
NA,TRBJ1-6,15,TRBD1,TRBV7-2,TGTGCCAGCAGCTTAGCCATGGCAGGGGGAACACCCCTCCACTTT,CASSLAMAGGTPLHF
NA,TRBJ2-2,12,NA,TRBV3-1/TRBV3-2,TGTGCCAGCAGCCCAGGGGCCGGGGAGCTGTTTTTT,CASSPGAGELFF
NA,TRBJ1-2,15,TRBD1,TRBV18,TGTGCCAGCTCACCGGGACAGGGGACAAGATATGGCTACACCTTC,CASSPGQGTRYGYTF
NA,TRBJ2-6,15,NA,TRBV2,TGTGCCAGCAGTGTCGGGTCCACTGGGGCCAACGTCCTGACTTTC,CASSVGSTGANVLTF
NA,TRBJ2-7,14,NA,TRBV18,TGTGCCAGCTCACCAACCGGGGGAGGCTACGAGCAGTACTTC,CASSPTGGGYEQYF
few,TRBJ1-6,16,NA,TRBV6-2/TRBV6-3,TGTGCCAGCAGCCCGCCCTTCCATAGTCCGGATTCACCCCTCCACTTT,CASSPPFHSPDSPLHF
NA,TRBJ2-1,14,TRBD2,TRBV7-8,TGTGCCAGCAGCTTAACGGGGGGGCATAATGAGCAGTTCTTC,CASSLTGGHNEQFF
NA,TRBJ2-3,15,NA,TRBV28,TGTGCCAGCAGTTTATCTAGCAGCGGGACAGATACGCAGTATTTT,CASSLSSSGTDTQYF
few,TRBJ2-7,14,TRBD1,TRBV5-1,TGCGCCAGCAGCTTGGAAGGGGGCCCCTACGAGCAGTACTTC,CASSLEGGPYEQYF
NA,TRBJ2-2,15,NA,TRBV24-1,TGTGCCACCAGTGACGCAAACCGGGACACCGGGGAGCTGTTTTTT,CATSDANRDTGELFF